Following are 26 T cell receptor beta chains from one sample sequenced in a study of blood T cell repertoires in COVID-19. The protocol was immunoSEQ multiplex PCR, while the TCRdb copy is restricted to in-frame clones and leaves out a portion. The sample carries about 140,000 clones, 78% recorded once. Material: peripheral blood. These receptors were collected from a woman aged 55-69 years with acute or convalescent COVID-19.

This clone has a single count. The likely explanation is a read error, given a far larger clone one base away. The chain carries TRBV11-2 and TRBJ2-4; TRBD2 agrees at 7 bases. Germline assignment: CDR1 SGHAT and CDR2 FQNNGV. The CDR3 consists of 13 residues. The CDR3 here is CARSLWGGEFQYF. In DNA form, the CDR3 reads TGTGCCCGCAGCCTCTGGGGGGGGGAGTTTCAGTACTTC.

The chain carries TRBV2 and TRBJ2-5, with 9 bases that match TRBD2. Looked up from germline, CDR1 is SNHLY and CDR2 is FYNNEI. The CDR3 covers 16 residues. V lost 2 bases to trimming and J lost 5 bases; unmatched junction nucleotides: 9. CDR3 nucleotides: TGTGCCAGCAGTGAACTAGCGGGATGGGCGCAGGAGACCCAGTACTTC. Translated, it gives CASSELAGWAQETQYF.

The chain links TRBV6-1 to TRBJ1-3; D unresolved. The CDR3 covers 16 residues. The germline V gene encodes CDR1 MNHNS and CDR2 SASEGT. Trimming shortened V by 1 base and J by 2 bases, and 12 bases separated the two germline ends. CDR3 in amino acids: CASSEGSLATGNTIYF. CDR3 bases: TGTGCCAGCAGTGAAGGGTCGCTGGCAACTGGAAACACCATATATTTT.

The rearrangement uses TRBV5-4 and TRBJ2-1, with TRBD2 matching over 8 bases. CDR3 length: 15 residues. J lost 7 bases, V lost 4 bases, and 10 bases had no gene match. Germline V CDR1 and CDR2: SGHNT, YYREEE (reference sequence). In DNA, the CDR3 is TGTGCCAGCAGCCCCGGGAGGGGGGACTATAATGAGCAGTTCTTC. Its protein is CASSPGRGDYNEQFF.

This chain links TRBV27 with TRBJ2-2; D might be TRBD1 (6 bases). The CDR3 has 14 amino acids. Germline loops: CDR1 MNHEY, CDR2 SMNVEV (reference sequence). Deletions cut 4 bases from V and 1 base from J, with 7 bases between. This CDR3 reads CASSWTVNTGELFF. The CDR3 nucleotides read TGTGCCAGCAGTTGGACAGTGAACACCGGGGAGCTGTTTTTT.

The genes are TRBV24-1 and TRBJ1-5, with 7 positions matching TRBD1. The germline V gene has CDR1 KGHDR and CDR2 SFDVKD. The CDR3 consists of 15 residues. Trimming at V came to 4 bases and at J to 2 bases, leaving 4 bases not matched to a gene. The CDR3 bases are TGTGCCACCAGTGAAGGTCAGGGGGGCAATCAGCCCCAGCATTTT. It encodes CATSEGQGGNQPQHF.

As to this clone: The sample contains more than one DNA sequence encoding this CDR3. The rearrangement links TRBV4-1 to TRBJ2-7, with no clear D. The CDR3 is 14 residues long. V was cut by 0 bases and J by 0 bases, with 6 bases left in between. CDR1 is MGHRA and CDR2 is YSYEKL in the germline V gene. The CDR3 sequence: CASSQDPGSYEQYF. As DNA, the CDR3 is TGCGCCAGCAGCCAAGATCCCGGCTCCTACGAGCAGTACTTC.

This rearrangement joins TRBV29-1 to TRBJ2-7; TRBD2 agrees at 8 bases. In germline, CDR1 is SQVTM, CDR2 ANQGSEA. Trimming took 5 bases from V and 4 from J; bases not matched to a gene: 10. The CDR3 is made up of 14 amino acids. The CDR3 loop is CSVLGGRKLYEQYF. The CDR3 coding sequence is TGCAGCGTTCTAGGCGGGAGGAAATTATACGAGCAGTACTTC.

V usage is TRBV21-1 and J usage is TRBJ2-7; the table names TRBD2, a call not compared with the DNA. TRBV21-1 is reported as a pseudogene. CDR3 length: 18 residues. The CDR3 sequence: CASLLRTSGSKRTYEQYF. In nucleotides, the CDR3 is TGTGCCAGCTTACTCCGGACTAGCGGGAGTAAGAGGACCTACGAGCAGTACTTC.

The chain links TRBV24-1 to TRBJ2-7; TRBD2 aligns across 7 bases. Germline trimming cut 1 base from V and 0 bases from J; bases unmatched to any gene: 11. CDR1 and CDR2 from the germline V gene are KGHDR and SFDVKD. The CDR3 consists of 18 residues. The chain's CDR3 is CATSDLPSGVECSYEQYF. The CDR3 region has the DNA TGTGCCACCAGTGATTTACCTAGCGGAGTTGAATGCTCCTACGAGCAGTACTTC.

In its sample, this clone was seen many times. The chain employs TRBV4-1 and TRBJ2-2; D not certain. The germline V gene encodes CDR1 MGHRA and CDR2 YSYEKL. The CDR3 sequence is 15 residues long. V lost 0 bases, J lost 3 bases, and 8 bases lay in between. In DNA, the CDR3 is TGCGCCAGCAGCCAAGAGGGCAGTTACACCGGGGAGCTGTTTTTT. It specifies CASSQEGSYTGELFF.

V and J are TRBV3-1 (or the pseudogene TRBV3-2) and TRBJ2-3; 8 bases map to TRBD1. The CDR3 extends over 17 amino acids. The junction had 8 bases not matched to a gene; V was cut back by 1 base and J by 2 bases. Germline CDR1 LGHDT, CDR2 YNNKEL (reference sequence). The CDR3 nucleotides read TGTGCCAGCAGCCAAGGTTCGACGGGACAGGTCACAGATACGCAGTATTTT. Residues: CASSQGSTGQVTDTQYF.

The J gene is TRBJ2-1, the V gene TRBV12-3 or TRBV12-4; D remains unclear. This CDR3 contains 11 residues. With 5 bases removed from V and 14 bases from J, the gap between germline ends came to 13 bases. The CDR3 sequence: CASSPGGFEFF. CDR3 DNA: TGTGCCAGCAGTCCCGGCGGCTTCGAGTTCTTC.

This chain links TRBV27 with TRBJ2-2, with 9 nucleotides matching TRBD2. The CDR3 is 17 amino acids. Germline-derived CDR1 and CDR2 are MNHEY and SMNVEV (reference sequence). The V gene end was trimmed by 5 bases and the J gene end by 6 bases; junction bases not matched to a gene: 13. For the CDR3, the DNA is TGTGCCAGCAGTCTAATCTCTAGCGGGGCCGGGGCCGGGGAGCTGTTTTTT. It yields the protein CASSLISSGAGAGELFF.

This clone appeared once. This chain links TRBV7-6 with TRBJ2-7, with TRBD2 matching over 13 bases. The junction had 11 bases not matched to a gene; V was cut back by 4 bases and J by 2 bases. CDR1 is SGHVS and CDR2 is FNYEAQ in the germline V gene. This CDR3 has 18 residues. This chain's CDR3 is CASSSPRLAGGPAYEQYF. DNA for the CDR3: TGTGCCAGCAGCTCTCCTCGACTAGCGGGAGGCCCGGCCTACGAGCAGTACTTC.

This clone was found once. DNA for the CDR3: TGTGCCAGCAGGAGGGTTGGCTACACCTTC. This codes for CASRRVGYTF. The chain joins TRBV6-1 to TRBJ1-2; D is undetermined. Trimming shortened V by 6 bases and J by 7 bases, and 6 bases separated the two germline ends. Per germline, CDR1 MNHNS and CDR2 SASEGT. The CDR3 runs to 10 residues.

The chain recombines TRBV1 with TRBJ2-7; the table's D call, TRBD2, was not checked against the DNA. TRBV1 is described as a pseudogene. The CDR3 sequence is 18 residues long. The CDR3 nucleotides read TGCACCAGCAGCCAAGATAATGGCGGGAGGGCCCGAGGGTACGAGCAGTACTTC. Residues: CTSSQDNGGRARGYEQYF.

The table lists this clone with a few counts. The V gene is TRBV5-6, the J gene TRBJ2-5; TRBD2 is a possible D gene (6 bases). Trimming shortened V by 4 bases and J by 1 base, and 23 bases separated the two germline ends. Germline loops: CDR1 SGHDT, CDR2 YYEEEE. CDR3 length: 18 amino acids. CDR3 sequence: CASSEQYLMRGTQETQYF. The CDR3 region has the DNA TGTGCCAGCAGCGAACAATACTTAATGCGGGGCACCCAAGAGACCCAGTACTTC. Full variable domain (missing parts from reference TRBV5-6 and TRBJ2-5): DAGVTQSPTHLIKTRGQQVTLRCSPKSGHDTVSWYQQALGQGPQFIFQYYEEEERQRGNFPDRFSGHQFPNYSSELNVNALLLGDSALYLCASSEQYLMRGTQETQYFGPGTRLLVL.

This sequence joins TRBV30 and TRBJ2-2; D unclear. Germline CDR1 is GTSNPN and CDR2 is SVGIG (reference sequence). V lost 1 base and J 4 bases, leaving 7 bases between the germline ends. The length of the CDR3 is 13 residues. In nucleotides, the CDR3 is TGTGCCTGGAGTGAGGAGCCCACCGGGGAGCTGTTTTTT. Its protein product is CAWSEEPTGELFF.

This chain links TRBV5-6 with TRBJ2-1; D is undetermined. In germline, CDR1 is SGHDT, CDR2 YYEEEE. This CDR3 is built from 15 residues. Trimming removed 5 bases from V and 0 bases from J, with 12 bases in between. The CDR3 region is CASRERLLSYNEQFF. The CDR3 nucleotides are TGTGCCAGCAGGGAAAGACTCCTCTCCTACAATGAGCAGTTCTTC.

The CDR3 here is CASSRGLAGGNEQYF. CDR3 sequence (DNA): TGTGCCAGCAGCCGGGGACTAGCGGGAGGTAACGAGCAGTACTTC. The chain recombines TRBV5-4 with TRBJ2-7; 15 bases match TRBD2. The CDR3 runs 15 residues. The germline V gene encodes CDR1 SGHNT and CDR2 YYREEE (reference sequence). V lost 4 bases and J lost 5; bases outside the gene matches: 4.

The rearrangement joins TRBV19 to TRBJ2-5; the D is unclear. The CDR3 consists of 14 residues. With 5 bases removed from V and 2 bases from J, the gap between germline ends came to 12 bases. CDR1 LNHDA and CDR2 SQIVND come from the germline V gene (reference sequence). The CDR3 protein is CASSRGGKQETQYF. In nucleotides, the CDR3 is TGTGCCAGTAGTCGAGGCGGAAAACAAGAGACCCAGTACTTC.

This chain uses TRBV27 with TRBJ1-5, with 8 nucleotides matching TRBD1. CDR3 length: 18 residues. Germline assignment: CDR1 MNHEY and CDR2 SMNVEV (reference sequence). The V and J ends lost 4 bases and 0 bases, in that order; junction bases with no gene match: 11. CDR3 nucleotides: TGTGCCAGCAGTTCCCGACAGGGGCGGAGGTATAGCAATCAGCCCCAGCATTTT. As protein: CASSSRQGRRYSNQPQHF.

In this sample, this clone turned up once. CDR3 DNA sequence: TGTGCCAGCAGTTCCCGGACAGGGGCCCAGAACACTGAAGCTTTCTTT. Translating it yields CASSSRTGAQNTEAFF. The chain combines TRBV6-5 with TRBJ1-1, with TRBD1 identical over 9 bases. V shed 4 bases and J 1 base; nucleotides not matched to a gene: 7. The CDR3 covers 16 residues. CDR1 and CDR2 (germline): MNHEY, SVGAGI.

The CDR3 DNA reads TGTGCCAGTAGTGCGCACCGGGACAGGAGAGGCTACACCTTC. Protein product: CASSAHRDRRGYTF. The V gene is TRBV19, the J gene TRBJ1-2; TRBD1 agrees at 8 bases. With 5 bases clipped from V and 8 bases from J, the junction kept 10 bases outside the gene matches. Looked up from germline, CDR1 is LNHDA and CDR2 is SQIVND (reference sequence). This CDR3 comprises 14 residues.

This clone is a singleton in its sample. CDR3 in amino acids: CASSIWAQGANTEAFF. In DNA form, the CDR3 reads TGTGCCAGTAGTATCTGGGCACAGGGGGCGAACACTGAAGCTTTCTTT. The gene calls are TRBV19 and TRBJ1-1, with 9 positions matching TRBD1. J was trimmed by 1 base and V by 3 bases; bases with no gene match: 6. Germline CDR1 reads LNHDA; CDR2 reads SQIVND (reference sequence). The CDR3 is 16 amino acids.